This T cell receptor beta chain was recovered during a study of blood T cell repertoires in COVID-19. Study context: The origin of the acute and convalescent COVID-19 samples was the United States, Italy and Spain.

Living in 24 US areas, the participants were between roughly 18 and 89 years of age. Participant-reported clinical history was the basis for cohort assignment. In the 2 weeks before study entry, exposed participants met a COVID-19 case, which was PCR-confirmed or clinician-diagnosed. This CDR3 comprises 15 residues. The V gene's germline CDR1 is KGHSH and CDR2 LQKENI. The V segment lost 5 bases and the J segment 5 bases; nucleotides outside the gene matches: 1. The method was immunoSEQ multiplex PCR; TCRdb's version includes in-frame clones alone and lacks a portion of them. The profile shows roughly 400,000 clones, approximately 91% of them singletons.

The sequence was obtained from a woman between 40 and 50 years old who had been exposed to COVID-19. The chain uses TRBV18 and TRBJ2-1, with TRBD2 matching over 15 bases. The sequenced sample was PBMCs or T cells enriched from blood (not recorded which). This CDR3 is CASSGLAGGHNEQFF. The CDR3 coding sequence is TGTGCCAGCTCAGGACTAGCGGGGGGGCACAATGAGCAGTTCTTC.